This note documents a single TCR beta chain sequence. The target antigen is unknown. The sample belongs to a study of T cells after yellow fever vaccination. V shed 3 bases and J shed 10 bases, with 16 bases lying between them. The CDR3 spans 15 residues. Germline V lookup: CDR1 MNHEY, CDR2 SVGAGI. Study-wide points: Post-booster reappearance was seen for most primary-vaccination clones (96% CD4, around 90% CD8). Overlap between CD4 and CD8 compartments was detected for a small share of clonotypes. Abundant bulk-derived clonotypes could contaminate FACS-sorted repertoires.

It was through 5'RACE template switching that TCR cDNA was made, with a universal primer site and UMIs added. MiXCR, applied by TCRdb to the 5' RACE reads, yields one record per CDR3 protein. The table lists 450,000 to 550,000 distinct CDR3 sequences, approximately 21% of them singletons. The chain recombines TRBV6-5 with TRBJ1-6; no clear D. The sample in question was PBMCs, obtained 15 days after the yellow fever booster vaccination. This TCR was sampled from a man younger than 45 who received the YFV17D yellow fever vaccine. The CDR3 DNA sequence: TGTGCCAGCAGTTATAGGGCGCAAGGGAGCTCACCCCTCCACTTT. This gives the protein CASSYRAQGSSPLHF.